The 9 T cell receptor beta chains reported below all come from one sample, sequenced in a study of Ad26.COV2.S vaccination and SARS-CoV-2 variants. The data were produced by immunoSEQ multiplex PCR, yet TCRdb's version contains in-frame clones alone and is incomplete. The sample has 510,000 or so clones; roughly 89% are singletons. Stated treatment: roughly 20 received Ad26.COV2.S at low or high dose, single or two shots; about 5 received placebo; per-sample allocation not given. Sampling happened 63 days after the first vaccine or placebo injection. The sample was peripheral blood, taken in a trial of Ad26.COV2.S vaccine versus placebo. These receptors all come from a person between 18 and 65 years old who received the Ad26.COV2.S COVID-19 vaccine or a placebo.

V usage is TRBV24-1 and J usage is TRBJ2-3; the match to TRBD1 covers 10 bases. The CDR3 extends over 18 amino acids. CDR1 is KGHDR and CDR2 is SFDVKD in the germline V gene. V gave up 10 bases and J gave up 4 bases; unmatched junction bases: 19. CDR3 region: CATADRGTSQLPPDTQYF. The CDR3 DNA reads as TGTGCCACAGCGGACAGGGGGACCTCCCAACTGCCCCCAGATACGCAGTATTTT.

In this sample, this clone turned up once. The CDR3 loop is CASSSPGRSNQPQHF. DNA of the CDR3: TGTGCCAGTAGTTCCCCCGGCAGGAGCAATCAGCCCCAGCATTTT. The chain is built from TRBV19 and TRBJ1-5; D not certain. The CDR3 has 15 amino acids. Germline V CDR1 and CDR2: LNHDA, SQIVND (reference sequence). V dropped 5 bases and J dropped 1 base, with 12 bases sitting between them.

Here the CDR3 reads CASFSGLGNNEQFF. The CDR3 DNA follows: TGTGCCAGCTTCTCCGGACTAGGGAACAATGAGCAGTTCTTC. This rearrangement joins TRBV5-4 to TRBJ2-1, with 7 bases identical to TRBD2. Germline V lookup: CDR1 SGHNT, CDR2 YYREEE (reference sequence). Trimming took 7 bases from V and 5 from J; bases not matched to a gene: 9. The CDR3 contains 14 residues.

This sequence joins TRBV2 and TRBJ2-7; 7 nucleotides agree with TRBD1. This CDR3 has 13 residues. The ends lost 11 bases at V and 6 bases at J; junction bases unmatched: 13. The germline V gene has CDR1 SNHLY and CDR2 FYNNEI. CDR3 sequence: CAGSTGSSLEQYF. In DNA, the CDR3 is TGTGCCGGATCGACAGGGTCATCCCTCGAGCAGTACTTC. Full variable domain (rest looked up from reference TRBV2 and TRBJ2-7): EPEVTQTPSHQVTQMGQEVILRCVPISNHLYFYWYRQILGQKVEFLVSFYNNEISEKSEIFDDQFSVERPDGSNFTLKIRSTKLEDSAMYFCAGSTGSSLEQYFGPGTRLTVT.

Points on this clone: The sample contains more than one DNA sequence encoding this CDR3. The J gene is TRBJ1-5, the V gene TRBV28, with D perhaps TRBD1 (6 bases). CDR1 MDHEN and CDR2 SYDVKM come from the germline V gene. Trimming cost V 3 bases and J 6 bases, with 9 bases left between them. The CDR3 totals 13 residues. The CDR3 is CASSFRGSQPQHF. The CDR3 coding sequence is TGTGCCAGCAGTTTCAGGGGTTCTCAGCCCCAGCATTTT.

This clone has just a few counts. The CDR3 DNA reads as TGTGCCAGCACCCCAGCCGGGACAGGGGTCCACGAGCAGTACTTC. Its protein product is CASTPAGTGVHEQYF. This sequence joins TRBV6-2 or TRBV6-3 and TRBJ2-7; the match to TRBD1 covers 10 bases. The CDR3 length is 15 residues. Trimming took 7 bases from V and 5 from J; bases not matched to a gene: 11. CDR1 is MNHEY and CDR2 is SVGEGT in the germline V gene.

The rearrangement links TRBV27 to TRBJ2-5; D unclear. V lost 2 bases and J lost 5, with 12 bases in between. This CDR3 is 14 amino acids long. Per germline, CDR1 MNHEY and CDR2 SMNVEV (reference sequence). The CDR3: CASSLRGIGETQYF. The CDR3 DNA reads TGTGCCAGCAGTTTACGTGGGATCGGGGAGACCCAGTACTTC.

The chain links TRBV28 to TRBJ2-7; tentatively, D is TRBD1 (5 bases). Germline assignment: CDR1 MDHEN and CDR2 SYDVKM. Trimming took off 10 bases at V and 2 bases at J, with 21 bases between the two ends. The CDR3 is made up of 15 amino acids. In DNA form, the CDR3 reads TGTGCCACTCAGCCGCAGGGTAGCCTTACCTACGAGCAGTACTTC. As protein: CATQPQGSLTYEQYF. Full variable domain (missing parts from reference TRBV28 and TRBJ2-7): DVKVTQSSRYLVKRTGEKVFLECVQDMDHENMFWYRQDPGLGLRLIYFSYDVKMKEKGDIPEGYSVSREKKERFSLILESASTNQTSMYLCATQPQGSLTYEQYFGPGTRLTVT.

The rearrangement joins TRBV7-7 to TRBJ2-1; 13 bases agree with TRBD2. V dropped 5 bases and J dropped 0; count of bases not matched to a gene: 10. The germline CDR1 and CDR2 sequences are SSHAT and FNYEAQ (reference sequence). This CDR3 contains 19 residues. CDR3 region: CASSPRTSGSRSSYNEQFF. CDR3 bases: TGTGCCAGCAGCCCTCGGACTAGCGGGAGCCGGAGCTCCTACAATGAGCAGTTCTTC.